This TCR beta chain came from a study of regulatory T cells in long-lasting Graves disease. The table lists this clonotype with a few counts. This CDR3 contains 15 residues. Germline V gene sequence: CDR1 MDHEN, CDR2 SYDVKM. Trimming took 3 bases from V and 3 from J, leaving 13 bases between them. Time point here: newly diagnosed GD, antithyroid drugs for less than 3 months. Preparation of the TCR library used RNA extracted from PBMCs. Building of the TCR beta libraries involved iRepertoire HTBI primers and Arm-PCR of CDR3 regions. Using its own MiXCR run on the multiplex PCR reads, TCRdb lists one record per CDR3 protein. This table holds about 420,000 distinct CDR3 sequences, 16% found once. This sample was also put to use in a study of T cells in Graves' hyperthyroidism and ophthalmopathy.

This sequence was found in a woman under 30 with Graves disease. This sample comprised peripheral blood mononuclear cells (PBMCs), obtained at new diagnosis, from a patient treated with antithyroid drugs. The V call is TRBV28, the J call TRBJ2-3; D is ambiguous. The CDR3 region has the DNA TGTGCCAGCAGTTTGACCGTTTTCGGAACAGATACGCAGTATTTT. It yields the protein CASSLTVFGTDTQYF.